A single sample is the source of the 30 T cell receptor beta chains below, sequenced in a study of cytomegalovirus exposure and HLA in healthy donors. 13 Jbeta primers and 60 Vbeta primers were used for the PCR. Produced via immunoSEQ multiplex PCR; TCRdb's table is partial and in-frame only. The table shows around 130,000 clones, with roughly 77% occurring only once. The sequencing input was PBMCs. The origin of the receptors is a man aged 35 to 55 in good health and CMV-seronegative.

The J gene is TRBJ2-5, the V gene TRBV6-5; 7 nucleotides align to TRBD2. Trimming cost V 2 bases and J 5 bases; bases outside gene matches: 5. This CDR3 spans 14 amino acids. CDR1 is MNHEY and CDR2 is SVGAGI in the germline V gene. For the CDR3, the DNA is TGTGCCAGCAGTTACCGTGGGGGGGTGGAGACCCAGTACTTC. It yields the protein CASSYRGGVETQYF.

The V and J genes are TRBV7-3 and TRBJ2-2; perhaps TRBD2 as D (6 bases). CDR1 is SGHTA and CDR2 is FQGTGA in the germline V gene. The V end was cut by 4 bases, the J end by 5 bases, with 17 bases between. The CDR3 consists of 16 residues. CDR3 in DNA: TGTGCCAGCAGCTCCTCCGGAGGAGGAGGGACCGGGGAGCTGTTTTTT. It translates to CASSSSGGGGTGELFF.

This chain connects TRBV5-5 to TRBJ1-5; 7 bases line up with TRBD1. Germline V CDR1 and CDR2: SGHKS, YYEKEE (reference sequence). There are 17 residues in the CDR3. The trim removed 4 bases at V and 3 bases at J, leaving 13 bases unmatched. The CDR3 here is CASSPGQDRGYNQPQHF. In DNA form, the CDR3 reads TGTGCCAGCAGCCCCGGACAGGACCGAGGATACAATCAGCCCCAGCATTTT.

The chain uses TRBV7-6 and TRBJ2-7; D is undetermined. CDR1 is SGHVS, CDR2 FNYEAQ, per germline. Trimming took 5 bases from V and 4 from J, leaving 18 bases between them. The CDR3 extends over 15 amino acids. The CDR3 DNA follows: TGTGCCAGCAGCCCGTTTCTGACTTTCTCATACGAGCAGTACTTC. Protein sequence: CASSPFLTFSYEQYF.

The chain has TRBV30 and TRBJ2-7; weak D call: TRBD1 (5 bases). V gave up 5 bases and J gave up 4 bases, with 9 bases separating them. Looked up from germline, CDR1 is GTSNPN and CDR2 is SVGIG (reference sequence). The CDR3 is made up of 11 amino acids. The CDR3 is CAWSAGYEQYF. The DNA of the CDR3 is TGTGCCTGGTCAGCAGGGTACGAGCAGTACTTC.

This chain links TRBV28 with TRBJ1-1, with D uncertain. This CDR3 contains 13 residues. CDR1 MDHEN and CDR2 SYDVKM come from the germline V gene. V shed 8 bases and J shed 3 bases, with 13 bases lying between them. CDR3 amino acids: CASCRRHYTEAFF. The CDR3 DNA follows: TGTGCCAGCTGTCGAAGACATTACACTGAAGCTTTCTTT.

This clone was counted once. The V and J genes are TRBV19 and TRBJ2-3, with 7 bases matching TRBD1. Germline V gene lookup returns CDR1 LNHDA and CDR2 SQIVND (reference sequence). This CDR3 is built from 17 residues. V was pared by 6 bases and J by 4 bases, with 16 bases of the junction left unmatched. CDR3 protein: CASSHAPGPRGPDTQYF. CDR3 in DNA: TGTGCCAGTAGCCACGCCCCGGGACCTAGGGGGCCAGATACGCAGTATTTT.

This chain connects TRBV20-1 to TRBJ1-3; TRBD1 might be the D (5 bases). V was cut by 5 bases and J by 8 bases, with 10 bases left in between. Germline V gene sequence: CDR1 DFQATT, CDR2 SNEGSKA (reference sequence). The CDR3 totals 11 residues. The CDR3 region has the DNA TGCAGTGCTCGGGGGGGGGACACCATATATTTT. This translates into CSARGGDTIYF.

This chain joins TRBV19 and TRBJ1-4; D ambiguous. CDR1 and CDR2 (germline): LNHDA, SQIVND (reference sequence). CDR3 length: 14 residues. Trimming removed 3 bases at V and 4 bases at J, with 9 bases between. DNA for the CDR3: TGTGCCAGTAGTATTCCTCAGTATAATGAAAAACTGTTTTTT. As protein: CASSIPQYNEKLFF. The complete variable domain, with remaining parts taken from reference TRBV19 and TRBJ1-4, reads DGGITQSPKYLFRKEGQNVTLSCEQNLNHDAMYWYRQDPGQGLRLIYYSQIVNDFQKGDIAEGYSVSREKKESFPLTVTSAQKNPTAFYLCASSIPQYNEKLFFGSGTQLSVL.

The chain uses TRBV6-5 and TRBJ1-1; TRBD1 matches 8 bases. V dropped 10 bases and J dropped 5; count of bases not matched to a gene: 12. Germline loops: CDR1 MNHEY, CDR2 SVGAGI. This CDR3 contains 14 residues. The CDR3 here is CAIKRQGMGTEAFF. DNA for the CDR3: TGTGCCATCAAGAGACAGGGGATGGGGACTGAAGCTTTCTTT.

This clone has just one count. This chain uses TRBV5-1 with TRBJ2-3; the match to TRBD1 covers 10 bases. Germline V CDR1 and CDR2: SGHRS, YFSETQ. The length of the CDR3 is 17 residues. The ends lost 0 bases at V and 4 bases at J; junction bases unmatched: 8. This chain's CDR3 is CASSLVSRTGGADTQYF. The CDR3 DNA reads as TGCGCCAGCAGCTTGGTTTCCCGGACAGGGGGTGCAGATACGCAGTATTTT.

The V and J genes are TRBV5-6 and TRBJ2-5; TRBD2 matches at 8 bases. Germline-derived CDR1 and CDR2 are SGHDT and YYEEEE. J lost 5 bases, V lost 3 bases, and 15 bases had no gene match. The CDR3 runs to 17 residues. CDR3 in amino acids: CASSSPGGGRSRETQYF. CDR3 nucleotides: TGTGCCAGCAGCTCGCCGGGAGGCGGGAGGAGTCGGGAGACCCAGTACTTC.

This chain links TRBV4-1 with TRBJ2-1; 7 positions agree with TRBD1. Germline trimming cut 4 bases from V and 5 bases from J; bases unmatched to any gene: 8. From germline, CDR1 is MGHRA and CDR2 YSYEKL. CDR3 size: 15 residues. As DNA, the CDR3 is TGCGCCAGCAGCCGCGCAGGGGGACCCGACAATGAGCAGTTCTTC. The encoded protein is CASSRAGGPDNEQFF.

The chain recombines TRBV19 with TRBJ1-6; D call uncertain. The CDR3 has 15 amino acids. V was pared by 2 bases and J by 6 bases, with 11 bases between. Per germline, CDR1 LNHDA and CDR2 SQIVND (reference sequence). This CDR3 is CASSIRGETNSPLHF. CDR3 DNA sequence: TGTGCCAGTAGTATAAGAGGAGAAACTAATTCACCCCTCCACTTT. Full variable domain (remainder filled in from reference TRBV19 and TRBJ1-6): DGGITQSPKYLFRKEGQNVTLSCEQNLNHDAMYWYRQDPGQGLRLIYYSQIVNDFQKGDIAEGYSVSREKKESFPLTVTSAQKNPTAFYLCASSIRGETNSPLHFGNGTRLTVT.

The gene calls are TRBV7-9 and TRBJ1-1, with 10 bases that match TRBD1. Germline V CDR1 and CDR2: SEHNR, FQNEAQ (reference sequence). J gave up 4 bases and V 1 base, and 9 bases lay outside the gene matches. The CDR3 runs to 17 residues. CDR3 nucleotide sequence: TGTGCCAGCAGCTTAGTAAGACAGGGGGCGGGTGGCACTGAAGCTTTCTTT. This encodes CASSLVRQGAGGTEAFF.

The V gene is TRBV6-4, the J gene TRBJ2-2; D gene ambiguous. The germline V gene has CDR1 MRHNA and CDR2 SNTAGT. The CDR3 is 16 residues long. Between the trimmed V and J ends, which lost 0 bases and 1 base, there was a span of 9 bases. The CDR3 spells CASSDSERVNTGELFF. The DNA for the CDR3 is TGTGCCAGCAGTGACTCGGAGAGAGTGAACACCGGGGAGCTGTTTTTT.

The chain couples TRBV7-8 to TRBJ2-7; D possibly corresponds to TRBD1 (5 bases). CDR1 SGHVS and CDR2 FQNEAQ come from the germline V gene. Trimming stripped 2 bases from V and 6 bases from J, with 11 bases between. CDR3 length: 13 residues. CDR3 region: CASSLLQVGEQYF. As DNA, the CDR3 is TGTGCCAGCAGCTTACTACAGGTCGGCGAGCAGTACTTC.

V is TRBV5-4 and J is TRBJ2-5, with TRBD2 matching over 8 bases. Losses at the gene ends were 4 bases for V and 2 bases for J; bases not matched to a gene: 7. The CDR3 extends over 15 amino acids. The germline V gene encodes CDR1 SGHNT and CDR2 YYREEE (reference sequence). The CDR3 region has the DNA TGTGCCAGCAGCACGACTAGCGAGGTGCAAGAGACCCAGTACTTC. Protein sequence: CASSTTSEVQETQYF. The whole variable domain, remainder taken from reference TRBV5-4 and TRBJ2-5, is ETGVTQSPTHLIKTRGQQVTLRCSSQSGHNTVSWYQQALGQGPQFIFQYYREEENGRGNFPPRFSGLQFPNYSSELNVNALELDDSALYLCASSTTSEVQETQYFGPGTRLLVL.

V is TRBV27 and J is TRBJ2-6, with D possibly matching TRBD2 (6 bases). CDR1 MNHEY and CDR2 SMNVEV come from the germline V gene (reference sequence). V was shortened by 6 bases and J by 4 bases, with 10 bases between the two germline ends. The CDR3 totals 14 residues. The CDR3: CASSPGSGANVLTF. The DNA for the CDR3 is TGTGCCAGCAGCCCCGGGAGCGGGGCCAACGTCCTGACTTTC.

The rearrangement joins TRBV6-6 to TRBJ2-2, with 7 bases identical to TRBD1. Germline assignment: CDR1 MNHNY and CDR2 SVGAGI (reference sequence). V was pared by 7 bases and J by 2 bases, with 4 bases of the junction left unmatched. The CDR3 is 14 amino acids. CDR3 in DNA: TGTGCCAGCATAACAGGGGTTAACACCGGGGAGCTGTTTTTT. Translation: CASITGVNTGELFF.

The gene calls are TRBV4-3 and TRBJ1-2; TRBD1 is a possible D gene (6 bases). V shed 0 bases and J shed 0 bases, with 20 bases lying between them. Germline assignment: CDR1 LGHNA and CDR2 YSLEER. This CDR3 is built from 19 residues. Here the CDR3 reads CASSQEDDIFGTSNYGYTF. Here the CDR3 DNA reads TGCGCCAGCAGCCAAGAGGATGATATCTTTGGGACATCTAACTATGGCTACACCTTC.

The chain employs TRBV6-5 and TRBJ1-4, with D unclear. V was pared by 0 bases and J by 5 bases, with 7 bases between. The germline V gene has CDR1 MNHEY and CDR2 SVGAGI. CDR3 length: 14 amino acids. Here the CDR3 reads CASSYSSRNEKLFF. In DNA, the CDR3 is TGTGCCAGCAGTTACTCGAGCAGGAATGAAAAACTGTTTTTT.

The V gene is TRBV6-5, the J gene TRBJ2-7, with D possibly matching TRBD1 (5 bases). V was pared by 7 bases and J by 3 bases, with 16 bases between. The V gene's germline CDR1 is MNHEY and CDR2 SVGAGI. The CDR3 is made up of 14 amino acids. The chain's CDR3 is CASKRQLFNYEQYF. The CDR3 region has the DNA TGTGCCAGCAAAAGACAGCTATTCAACTACGAGCAGTACTTC.

This clone was recorded only once. The chain joins TRBV28 to TRBJ2-6, with 11 bases matching TRBD1. The CDR3 has 15 residues. The germline V gene has CDR1 MDHEN and CDR2 SYDVKM. V gave up 8 bases and J gave up 4 bases; unmatched junction bases: 4. The CDR3 here is CASGTGGLGANVLTF. CDR3 DNA sequence: TGTGCCAGCGGGACAGGGGGTCTCGGGGCCAACGTCCTGACTTTC.

The chain recombines TRBV11-2 with TRBJ1-1; 7 nucleotides agree with TRBD1. The CDR3 covers 13 residues. CDR1 is SGHAT, CDR2 FQNNGV, per germline. V lost 4 bases and J lost 4; bases outside the gene matches: 3. CDR3 in DNA: TGTGCCAGCAGCTCCCAGGGGGGCACTGAAGCTTTCTTT. Translating gives CASSSQGGTEAFF.

CDR3 amino acids: CASSLGGQGYTEAFF. CDR3 nucleotides: TGCGCCAGCAGCTTGGGAGGACAGGGGTACACTGAAGCTTTCTTT. This chain connects TRBV5-1 to TRBJ1-1; 9 nucleotides agree with TRBD1. Germline-derived CDR1 and CDR2 are SGHRS and YFSETQ. Trimming removed 0 bases from V and 3 bases from J; junction bases left unmatched: 3. The CDR3 runs 15 residues.

V and J are TRBV19 and TRBJ1-2; perhaps TRBD1 as D (5 bases). The germline V gene has CDR1 LNHDA and CDR2 SQIVND (reference sequence). Deletions cut 5 bases from V and 5 bases from J, with 9 bases between. This CDR3 is built from 12 residues. The DNA for the CDR3 is TGTGCCAGTAGTCGGCAGGGTTATGGCTACACCTTC. Protein product: CASSRQGYGYTF. Full variable domain (rest looked up from reference TRBV19 and TRBJ1-2): DGGITQSPKYLFRKEGQNVTLSCEQNLNHDAMYWYRQDPGQGLRLIYYSQIVNDFQKGDIAEGYSVSREKKESFPLTVTSAQKNPTAFYLCASSRQGYGYTFGSGTRLTVV.

A word on this clone: This is likely a read error, given that the CDR3 carries no conserved phenylalanine or tryptophan at its end. The DNA is left out, because the CDR3 cannot be placed on it with certainty; the CDR3 is given as TCRdb lists it. The rearrangement links TRBV6-7 to TRBJ1-1; the table's D gene call, TRBD1, was not cross checked with the DNA. TRBV6-7 is flagged as an ORF with uncertain function. The CDR3 totals 9 residues, both ends included. The CDR3 loop reads CASSYDGGP.

V gene TRBV6-1 combines with J gene TRBJ1-2; TRBD1 agrees at 7 bases. The CDR3 is made up of 14 amino acids. The germline V gene has CDR1 MNHNS and CDR2 SASEGT. J was trimmed by 4 bases and V by 3 bases; bases with no gene match: 5. The CDR3 DNA sequence: TGTGCCAGCAGTGAGGGGGGACAGCTCTATGGCTACACCTTC. It yields the protein CASSEGGQLYGYTF.

J is TRBJ2-3 and V is TRBV19; 11 nucleotides agree with TRBD2. J was trimmed by 0 bases and V by 5 bases; bases with no gene match: 4. CDR1 is LNHDA, CDR2 SQIVND, per germline (reference sequence). The CDR3 contains 16 residues. The CDR3 DNA is TGTGCCAGTAGTGCGGGACTAGCGGCTAGCACAGATACGCAGTATTTT. It encodes CASSAGLAASTDTQYF. Full variable domain (remainder filled in from reference TRBV19 and TRBJ2-3): DGGITQSPKYLFRKEGQNVTLSCEQNLNHDAMYWYRQDPGQGLRLIYYSQIVNDFQKGDIAEGYSVSREKKESFPLTVTSAQKNPTAFYLCASSAGLAASTDTQYFGPGTRLTVL.